A single T cell receptor beta chain is shown here with its context. The CDR3 has 15 residues. CDR1 LGHNT and CDR2 FRNRAP come from the germline V gene. Losses at the gene ends were 5 bases for V and 5 bases for J; bases not matched to a gene: 8. Using its own MiXCR run on the RT-PCR reads, TCRdb lists one record per CDR3 protein. The sample lists more than 850,000 distinct CDR3 sequences, about a sixth seen once, with 6% in the top ten. The data derive from a study of patients and donors after allogeneic stem cell transplantation. Sequenced sample: blood, either unsorted or a sorted T cell fraction (not recorded which). The chain employs TRBV12-5 and TRBJ2-1, with 8 bases aligning to TRBD2. The TCR comes from a human donor who was either an allogeneic HSCT recipient or a stem cell or donor lymphocyte infusion donor (not recorded which). It is not recorded whose cells these are; they may come from a transplant donor. CDR3 DNA: TGTGCTAGTGGTCCCAAGCGGGAGCTACACAATGAGCAGTTCTTC. This gives the protein CASGPKRELHNEQFF.